Following are 2 T cell receptor beta chains from one sample sequenced in a study of blood T cells in healthy people across ages. A sample-barcoded 5' primer and a J-beta primer mix were used in a second PCR of roughly 6 to 11 cycles. Each CDR3 protein gets one entry after TCRdb re-called the 5' RACE reads with MiXCR. This repertoire shows 850,000 or so distinct CDR3 sequences, 29% found once; its top ten account for about 18%. Sequenced material: blood. These receptors all come from a woman of 80 years or more in good health.

This clonotype was seen many times. V usage is TRBV3-1 and J usage is TRBJ1-4; 8 bases are a match to TRBD1. Germline CDR1 reads LGHDT; CDR2 reads YNNKEL (reference sequence). This CDR3 region has 14 residues. Trimming cost V 3 bases and J 8 bases; bases outside gene matches: 5. CDR3 nucleotides: TGTGCCAGCAGCCAGCCGGACAGGGAGGAAAAACTGTTTTTT. This gives the protein CASSQPDREEKLFF.

This clonotype was observed a few times. This clone may be a read error of a much larger clone one base away. The rearrangement joins TRBV9 to TRBJ2-7; 10 bases fit TRBD2. The V gene end was trimmed by 0 bases and the J gene end by 7 bases; junction bases not matched to a gene: 10. CDR1 and CDR2 from the germline V gene are SGDLS and YYNGEE. This CDR3 has 16 residues. CDR3 in amino acids: CASSVGVAGGYNEQYF. The CDR3 bases are TGTGCCAGCAGCGTAGGAGTAGCGGGGGGATACAATGAGCAGTACTTC.